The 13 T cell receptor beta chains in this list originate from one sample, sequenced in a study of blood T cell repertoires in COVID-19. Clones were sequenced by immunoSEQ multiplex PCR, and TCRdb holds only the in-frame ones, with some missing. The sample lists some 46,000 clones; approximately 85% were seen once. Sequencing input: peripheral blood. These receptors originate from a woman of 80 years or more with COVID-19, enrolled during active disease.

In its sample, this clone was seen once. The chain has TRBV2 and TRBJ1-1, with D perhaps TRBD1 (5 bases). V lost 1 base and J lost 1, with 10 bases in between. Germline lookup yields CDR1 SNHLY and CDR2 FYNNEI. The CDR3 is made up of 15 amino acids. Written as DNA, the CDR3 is TGTGCCAGCAGTGAAGGGGGACTGGGGAACACTGAAGCTTTCTTT. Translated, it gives CASSEGGLGNTEAFF.

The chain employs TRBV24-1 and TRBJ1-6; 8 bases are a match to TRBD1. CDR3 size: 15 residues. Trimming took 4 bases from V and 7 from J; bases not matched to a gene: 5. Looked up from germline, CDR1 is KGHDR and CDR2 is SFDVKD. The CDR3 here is CATSERTGWNSPLHF. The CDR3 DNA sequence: TGTGCCACCAGTGAGCGGACAGGGTGGAATTCACCCCTCCACTTT.

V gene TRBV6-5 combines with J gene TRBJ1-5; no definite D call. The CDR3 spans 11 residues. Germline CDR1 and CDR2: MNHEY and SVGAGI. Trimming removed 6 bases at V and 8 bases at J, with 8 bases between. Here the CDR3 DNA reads TGTGCCAGCAGGGGCACGGAGCCCCAGCATTTT. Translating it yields CASRGTEPQHF.

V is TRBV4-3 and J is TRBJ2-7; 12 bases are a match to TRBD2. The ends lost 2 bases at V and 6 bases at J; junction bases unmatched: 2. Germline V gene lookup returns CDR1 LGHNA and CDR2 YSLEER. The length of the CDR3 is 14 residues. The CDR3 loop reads CASSQQLAGGEQYF. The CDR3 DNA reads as TGCGCCAGCAGCCAACAACTAGCGGGGGGCGAGCAGTACTTC.

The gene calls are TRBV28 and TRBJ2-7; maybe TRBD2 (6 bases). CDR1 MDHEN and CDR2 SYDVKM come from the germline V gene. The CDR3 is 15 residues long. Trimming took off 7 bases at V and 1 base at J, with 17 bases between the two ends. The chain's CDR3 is CASTSPSAGSYEQYF. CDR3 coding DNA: TGTGCCAGCACCTCTCCCTCAGCGGGTTCCTACGAGCAGTACTTC.

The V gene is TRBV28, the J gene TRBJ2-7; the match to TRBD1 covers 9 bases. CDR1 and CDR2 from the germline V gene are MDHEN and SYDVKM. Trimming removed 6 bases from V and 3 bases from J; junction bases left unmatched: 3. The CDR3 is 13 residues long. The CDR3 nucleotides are TGTGCCAGCAGGCGGGACAGGGTCTACGAGCAGTACTTC. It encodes CASRRDRVYEQYF. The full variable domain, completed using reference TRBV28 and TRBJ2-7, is DVKVTQSSRYLVKRTGEKVFLECVQDMDHENMFWYRQDPGLGLRLIYFSYDVKMKEKGDIPEGYSVSREKKERFSLILESASTNQTSMYLCASRRDRVYEQYFGPGTRLTVT.

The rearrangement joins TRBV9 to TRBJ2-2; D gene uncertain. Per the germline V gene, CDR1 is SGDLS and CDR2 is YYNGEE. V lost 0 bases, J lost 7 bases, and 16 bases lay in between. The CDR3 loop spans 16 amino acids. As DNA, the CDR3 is TGTGCCAGCAGCGTAGGTCTGGGTAGCCTGAGCGGGGAGCTGTTTTTT. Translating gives CASSVGLGSLSGELFF.

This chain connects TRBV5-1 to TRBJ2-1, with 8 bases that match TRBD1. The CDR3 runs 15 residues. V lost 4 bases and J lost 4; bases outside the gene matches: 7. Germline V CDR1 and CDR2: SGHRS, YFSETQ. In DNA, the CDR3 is TGCGCCAGCAGCCACCGGGACAGGACGTACAATGAGCAGTTCTTC. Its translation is CASSHRDRTYNEQFF.

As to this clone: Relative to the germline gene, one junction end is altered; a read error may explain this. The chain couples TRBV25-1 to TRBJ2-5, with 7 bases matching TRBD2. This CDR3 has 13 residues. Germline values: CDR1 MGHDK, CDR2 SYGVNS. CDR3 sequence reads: CASSESRAGRPNF. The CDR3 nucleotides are TGTGCCAGCAGTGAATCTCGAGCGGGACGTCCGAACTTC.

In DNA, the CDR3 is TGTGCCAGTAGTATGACCAGCAGGGGCACAGATACGCAGTATTTT. It translates to CASSMTSRGTDTQYF. This sequence joins TRBV19 and TRBJ2-3, with D tentatively TRBD1 (5 bases). V was shortened by 3 bases and J by 1 base, with 11 bases between the two germline ends. CDR1 LNHDA and CDR2 SQIVND come from the germline V gene (reference sequence). This CDR3 has 15 amino acids.

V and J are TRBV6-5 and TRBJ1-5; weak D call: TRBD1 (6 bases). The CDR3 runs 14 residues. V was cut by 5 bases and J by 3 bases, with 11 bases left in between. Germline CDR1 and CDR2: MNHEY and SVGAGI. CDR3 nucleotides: TGTGCCAGCAGTACACAGGGCTACAATCAGCCCCAGCATTTT. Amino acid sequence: CASSTQGYNQPQHF.

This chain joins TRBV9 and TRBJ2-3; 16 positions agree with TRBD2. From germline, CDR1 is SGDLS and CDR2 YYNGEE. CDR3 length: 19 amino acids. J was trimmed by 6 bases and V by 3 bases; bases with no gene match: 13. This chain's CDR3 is CASSGGTAGTSGGADTQYF. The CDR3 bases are TGTGCCAGCAGCGGTGGGACGGCAGGGACTAGCGGGGGGGCGGATACGCAGTATTTT.

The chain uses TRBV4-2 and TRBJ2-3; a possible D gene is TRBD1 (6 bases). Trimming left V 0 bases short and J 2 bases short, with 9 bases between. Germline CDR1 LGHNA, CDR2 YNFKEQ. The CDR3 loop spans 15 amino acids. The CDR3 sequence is CASSQEGAATDTQYF. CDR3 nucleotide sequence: TGTGCCAGCAGCCAAGAGGGGGCGGCCACAGATACGCAGTATTTT.